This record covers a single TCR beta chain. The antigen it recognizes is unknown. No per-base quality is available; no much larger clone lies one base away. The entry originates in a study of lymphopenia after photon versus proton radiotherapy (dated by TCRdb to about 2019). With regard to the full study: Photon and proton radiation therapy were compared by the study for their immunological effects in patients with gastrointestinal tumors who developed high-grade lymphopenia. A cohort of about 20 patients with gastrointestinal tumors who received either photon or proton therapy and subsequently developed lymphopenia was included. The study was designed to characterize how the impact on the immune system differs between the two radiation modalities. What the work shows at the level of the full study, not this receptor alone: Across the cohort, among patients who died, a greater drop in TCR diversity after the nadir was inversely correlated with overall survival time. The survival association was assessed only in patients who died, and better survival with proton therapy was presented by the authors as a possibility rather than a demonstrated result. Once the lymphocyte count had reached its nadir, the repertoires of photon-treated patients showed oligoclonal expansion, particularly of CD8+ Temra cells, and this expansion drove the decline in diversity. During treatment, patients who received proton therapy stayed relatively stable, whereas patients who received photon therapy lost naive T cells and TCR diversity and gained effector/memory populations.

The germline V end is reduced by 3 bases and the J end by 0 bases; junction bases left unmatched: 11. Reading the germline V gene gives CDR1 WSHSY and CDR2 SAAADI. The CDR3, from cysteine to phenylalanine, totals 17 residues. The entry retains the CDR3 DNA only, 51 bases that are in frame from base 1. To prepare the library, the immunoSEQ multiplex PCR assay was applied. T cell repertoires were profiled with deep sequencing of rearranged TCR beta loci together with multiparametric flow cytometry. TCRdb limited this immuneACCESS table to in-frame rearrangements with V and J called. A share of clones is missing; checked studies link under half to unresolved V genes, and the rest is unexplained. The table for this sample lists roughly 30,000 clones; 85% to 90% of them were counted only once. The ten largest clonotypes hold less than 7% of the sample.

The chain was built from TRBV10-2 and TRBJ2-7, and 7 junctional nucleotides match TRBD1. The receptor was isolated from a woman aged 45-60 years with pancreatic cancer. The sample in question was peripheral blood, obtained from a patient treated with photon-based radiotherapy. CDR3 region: CASSDLTDRPSSYEQYF. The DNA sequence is TGCGCCAGCAGTGACTTGACGGACAGGCCTAGCTCCTACGAGCAGTACTTC.